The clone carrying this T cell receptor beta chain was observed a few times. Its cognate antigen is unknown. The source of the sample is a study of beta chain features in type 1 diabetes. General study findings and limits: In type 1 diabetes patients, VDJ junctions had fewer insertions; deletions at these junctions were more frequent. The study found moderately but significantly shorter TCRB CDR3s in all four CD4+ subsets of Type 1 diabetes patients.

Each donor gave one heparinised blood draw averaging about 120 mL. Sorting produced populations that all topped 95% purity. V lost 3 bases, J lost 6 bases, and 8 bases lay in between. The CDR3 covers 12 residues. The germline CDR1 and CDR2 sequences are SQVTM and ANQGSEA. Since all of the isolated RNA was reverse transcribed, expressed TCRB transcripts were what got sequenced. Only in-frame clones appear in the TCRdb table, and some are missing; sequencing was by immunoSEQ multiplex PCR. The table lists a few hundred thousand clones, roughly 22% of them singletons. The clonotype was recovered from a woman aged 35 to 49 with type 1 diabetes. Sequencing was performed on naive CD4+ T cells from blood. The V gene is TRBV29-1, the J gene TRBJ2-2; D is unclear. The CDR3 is CSVDGGAGELFF. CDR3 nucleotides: TGCAGCGTTGACGGCGGCGCCGGGGAGCTGTTTTTT.